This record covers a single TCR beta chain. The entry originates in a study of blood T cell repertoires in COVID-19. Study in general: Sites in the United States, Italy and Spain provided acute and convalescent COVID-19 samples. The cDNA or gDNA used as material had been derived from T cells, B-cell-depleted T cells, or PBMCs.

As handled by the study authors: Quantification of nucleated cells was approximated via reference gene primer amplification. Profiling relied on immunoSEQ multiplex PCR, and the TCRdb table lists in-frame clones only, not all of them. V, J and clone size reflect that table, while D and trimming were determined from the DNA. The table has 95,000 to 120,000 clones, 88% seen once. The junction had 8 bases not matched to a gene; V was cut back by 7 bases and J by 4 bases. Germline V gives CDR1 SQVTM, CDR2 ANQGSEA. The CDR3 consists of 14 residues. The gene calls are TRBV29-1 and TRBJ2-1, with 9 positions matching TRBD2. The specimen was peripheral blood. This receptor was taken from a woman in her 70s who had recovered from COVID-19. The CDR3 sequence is CSASMLAGYNEQFF. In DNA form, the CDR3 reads TGCAGCGCCTCGATGCTAGCGGGGTACAATGAGCAGTTCTTC.